Sequencing of this T cell receptor (beta chain) was carried out in a study of Graves' ophthalmopathy and Graves' hyperthyroidism (dated by TCRdb to between 2017 and 2018). A note on the overall study: Peripheral blood samples were taken at the time of initial diagnosis, before any treatment was given. The study used TCR beta repertoire signatures to distinguish Graves' ophthalmopathy from Graves' hyperthyroidism and to predict progression to ophthalmopathy. In total, 135 blood samples were TCR-sequenced: under 45 ophthalmopathy, over 70 hyperthyroidism and some 17 hyperthyroidism-to-ophthalmopathy patients. To explore V-J signatures distinguishing ophthalmopathy from hyperthyroidism, a discovery set of 100 patients (more than 40 ophthalmopathy, 57 stable hyperthyroidism) was enrolled. An independent validation cohort was composed of roughly 18 hyperthyroidism patients and approximately 15 patients who later progressed from hyperthyroidism to ophthalmopathy. In six or seven hyperthyroidism patients, the T-cell repertoires found in thyroid tissue were compared with those found in blood. Following sample collection, hyperthyroidism patients were given methimazole at a starting dose of 30 mg daily, and ophthalmopathy patients were given high-dose intravenous methylprednisolone.

The germline ends are 10 bases apart after V is trimmed by 4 bases and J by 0 bases. The CDR3 numbers 14 residues from cysteine through phenylalanine. The only DNA kept is the CDR3, 42 bases in frame from the first base. According to the germline V gene (reference sequence), CDR1 reads SGHNT and CDR2 reads YYREEE. On this clonotype: Its antigen remains undetermined. Qualities for individual bases were not recorded, and no much larger clone is one base off.

Findings and caveats that apply to the study as a whole: In cross-validation, the 13-signature model distinguished ophthalmopathy from stable hyperthyroidism with more than 85% sensitivity and about 81% specificity, while in the test set the corresponding values were approximately 79% and 70%. In validation, the model predicted ophthalmopathy progression with roughly 68% sensitivity and approximately 78% specificity; some twelve predicted patients were CT-confirmed with GO in a median of approximately 6.2 months. Most of the expanded thyroid clonotypes with a frequency above 0.001 were also detected in blood, and it was suggested that the thyroid immune response may be reflected by blood repertoires. No statistical method was used to predetermine the sample size, and group allocation was not hidden from the investigators.

Ophthalmopathy patients had moderately to severely active disease, Clinical Activity Score of at least 3, NOSPECS grade of at least 4, and disease duration under 3 months. Patients with other autoimmune diseases, uncontrolled infections, pregnancy or lactation were excluded. Diagnosis relied on clinical symptoms, serum thyroxine, TRAb, thyroid ultrasound and orbital computed tomography. PBMCs were isolated from 7.5 to 10 ml of fresh peripheral blood by Ficoll-Paque density gradient centrifugation. Total RNA was extracted with Trizol reagent and quality-checked on an Agilent 2100 Bioanalyzer. TCR beta CDR3 regions were amplified from RNA transcripts for repertoire sequencing. The first round of RT-PCR was done with HTBI primers and the Qiagen OneStep RT-PCR kit, and was followed by a second round of multiplex PCR, then size selection and purification. The libraries underwent paired-end sequencing with 100 bp reads on an Illumina HiSeq2000. Per the authors' processing: Reads were processed with SOAPnuke, discarding reads with adapters, uncalled bases, mean Phred below 15, or no exact constant-primer or identifier match. COPE v1.2.5 was used to merge high-quality paired reads. Each unique nucleotide sequence was treated as a clonotype, and MiTCR v1.1 was used to align the clonotypes to the IMGT TRB V, D and J references. The analysis was limited to V-J combinations with a frequency above 0.0001, which together covered 99.2% of the repertoires. For each V-J combination, a TCR clonal expansion and chaos score was defined as the ratio of F50 clonal expansion to chaos observed in the TCRdist matrix. Features were reduced by Welch's t-statistics and random forest to over ten V-J combinations, which fed a naive Bayes classifier. The Morisita-Horn index was used to measure how similar the thyroid and blood repertoires were. The public reads were run again by TCRdb, first through fastp at Q25 and then through MiXCR, and only productive beta chains were kept. CDR3 protein sequences are deduplicated, and each keeps its most common genes and DNA. The V and J calls were determined by TCRdb, not by the authors. Recorded for this sample are hundreds of thousands of distinct CDR3 sequences; approximately 40% of them occurred a single time. 40% to 45% of the sample goes to the ten largest clones.

The sequence came from an adult man with Graves' ophthalmopathy. Sample: peripheral blood. The chain is assembled from TRBV5-4 and TRBJ1-1; 5 matching bases give a weak D call of TRBD1. In nucleotides, the sequence is TGTGCCAGCAGCCCGACAGCACTGAACACTGAAGCTTTCTTT. The encoded protein is CASSPTALNTEAFF.